This T cell receptor beta chain was captured in a study of blood T cell repertoires in COVID-19. Study-level information: Italy, Spain and the United States were the sources of the convalescent and acute COVID-19 samples. The cDNA or gDNA used as material had been derived from T cells, B-cell-depleted T cells, or PBMCs.

The CDR3 has 17 amino acids. In germline, CDR1 is DFQATT, CDR2 SNEGSKA (reference sequence). Trimming cost V 3 bases and J 3 bases; bases outside gene matches: 15. In the source study's methods: Reference gene primer amplification gave estimated nucleated cell counts. Sequencing used immunoSEQ multiplex PCR; TCRdb keeps in-frame clones, though not all of them. V, J and clone size are taken as reported in that table, and D and trimming were inferred from the DNA itself. Of 130,000 to 150,000 clones listed, 75% to 85% are singletons. The sample consisted of peripheral blood. The receptor comes from a human donor with acute or convalescent COVID-19. The donor label of this sample is uncertain. V gene TRBV20-1 combines with J gene TRBJ2-3; 7 bases line up with TRBD2. The CDR3 sequence is CSASSPGEGPVTDTQYF. The CDR3 region has the DNA TGCAGTGCTAGTTCGCCGGGGGAGGGGCCAGTGACAGATACGCAGTATTTT.